This T cell receptor (beta chain) was sequenced in a study of T-cell reconstitution after alpha-beta-depleted transplantation in children. Per the germline V gene, CDR1 is MDHEN and CDR2 is SYDVKM. V trimming: 5 bases; J trimming: 4 bases; junction bases outside the gene matches: 10. This CDR3 contains 16 residues. Ten or more counts support this clonotype. Its specificity is unknown. TCRbeta library construction was performed incorporating unique molecular identifiers. TCRdb reanalysed the PCR reads using MiXCR and keeps one entry per CDR3 protein. The sample consists of roughly 670,000 distinct CDR3 sequences, about an eighth of them appearing once. Study-wide results and limits: Two months or so post-transplant, alpha-beta T cells reportedly derived from several hundred expanded graft clones. Fresh T-cell production supplied most of the T-cell counts and diversity seen one year after transplant.

This receptor was obtained from a girl aged 2 to 9 with congenital amegakaryocytic thrombocytopenia, due to receive a stem cell transplant. The chain recombines TRBV28 with TRBJ2-5; 10 bases map to TRBD2. The sequencing here drew on PBMCs, taken before TCRalphabeta/CD19-depleted stem cell transplant. CDR3 sequence: CASSAMLAGVRETQYF. The CDR3 region has the DNA TGTGCCAGCAGTGCCATGCTAGCGGGAGTTCGAGAGACCCAGTACTTC.